The 21 T cell receptor beta chains presented below share a single source sample, sequenced in a study of T cell repertoires in cytomegalovirus infection. These receptors lack a known antigen. In TCRdb, the reads were re-called with MiXCR into one record per CDR3 protein. Of around 900,000 distinct CDR3 sequences in the sample, under 40% were seen once. The material was cultured CD8+ T cells from PBMCs, obtained from culture after CMV antigen stimulation. The receptors here all came from a human donor in good health (CMV status not recorded). Some clones in this sample may be carry-over from other donors' samples.

The rearrangement joins TRBV19 to TRBJ2-1; 11 nucleotides match TRBD2. V was clipped by 7 bases and J by 3 bases; unmatched bases: 5. There are 15 residues in the CDR3. CDR1 is LNHDA and CDR2 is SQIVND in the germline V gene (reference sequence). DNA of the CDR3: TGTGCCAGTATCCCGACTAGCGGGGACTACAATGAGCAGTTCTTC. Amino acids: CASIPTSGDYNEQFF.

With regard to this clonotype: An end of the junction differs from the germline gene, which may be a read error. The chain combines TRBV12-5 with TRBJ2-2; D is possibly TRBD1 (5 bases). The CDR3 extends over 12 amino acids. Germline CDR1 LGHNT, CDR2 FRNRAP. CDR3 in amino acids: CAGGTGSGELFF. The CDR3 DNA reads as TGTGCTGGTGGTACAGGTTCCGGGGAGCTGTTTTTT.

This clonotype was recorded many times. The genes are TRBV20-1 and TRBJ1-1; D may be TRBD1 (6 bases). This CDR3 spans 11 amino acids. Between the trimmed V and J ends, which lost 5 bases and 5 bases, there was a span of 9 bases. Per the germline V gene, CDR1 is DFQATT and CDR2 is SNEGSKA (reference sequence). The DNA of the CDR3 is TGCAGTGCTGCCAGGGGAACTGAAGCTTTCTTT. As protein: CSAARGTEAFF.

This clonotype showed up just a few times. In nucleotides, the CDR3 is TGTGCCAGCAGTCCGAGGGACTCCCGTGACGGCGAGCTGTTTTTT. Its protein is CASSPRDSRDGELFF. V gene TRBV12-3 or TRBV12-4 combines with J gene TRBJ2-2; possibly TRBD2 for D (6 bases). The CDR3 spans 15 residues. The V gene lost 5 bases and the J gene lost 11 bases, with 21 bases spanning the gap.

The sample holds a few counts of this clonotype. The chain is built from TRBV7-2 and TRBJ1-1; 7 bases agree with TRBD1. V lost 4 bases to trimming and J lost 5 bases; unmatched junction nucleotides: 4. CDR3 length: 13 residues. Germline assignment: CDR1 SGHTA and CDR2 FQGNSA. This CDR3 reads CASSSTQGTEAFF. CDR3 in DNA: TGTGCCAGCAGCTCAACACAGGGGACTGAAGCTTTCTTT.

Regarding this clonotype: This clone may be a read error of a much larger clone one base away. The rearrangement links TRBV7-2 to TRBJ1-1; 10 nucleotides align to TRBD1. Germline V CDR1 and CDR2: SGHTA, FQGNSA. The CDR3 extends over 15 amino acids. CDR3 sequence: CASNLARTGGTEAFF. The CDR3 region has the DNA TGTGCCAGCAACTTAGCGAGGACAGGGGGAACTGAAGCTTTCTTT.

The chain uses TRBV19 and TRBJ1-3, with D unresolved. V was shortened by 6 bases and J by 0 bases, with 9 bases between the two germline ends. The CDR3 has 14 residues. Germline V CDR1 and CDR2: LNHDA, SQIVND (reference sequence). The CDR3 sequence is CASRWTPSGNTIYF. DNA for the CDR3: TGTGCCAGTAGGTGGACTCCCTCTGGAAACACCATATATTTT. Together with reference TRBV19 and TRBJ1-3, the CDR3 gives the full variable domain: DGGITQSPKYLFRKEGQNVTLSCEQNLNHDAMYWYRQDPGQGLRLIYYSQIVNDFQKGDIAEGYSVSREKKESFPLTVTSAQKNPTAFYLCASRWTPSGNTIYFGEGSWLTVV.

This clonotype was observed a few times. V gene TRBV11-2 combines with J gene TRBJ2-7, with 11 nucleotides matching TRBD2. The CDR3 consists of 15 residues. Unmatched junction bases numbered 5, after V lost 3 bases and J lost 4 bases. Germline V gene sequence: CDR1 SGHAT, CDR2 FQNNGV. The DNA for the CDR3 is TGTGCCAGCAGCTTCGGGACTAGCGGAATATACGAGCAGTACGTC. Protein product: CASSFGTSGIYEQYV.

This clonotype was seen only a few times. The gene calls are TRBV7-9 and TRBJ2-7; 8 bases agree with TRBD2. The CDR3 is 15 amino acids. V gave up 4 bases and J gave up 4 bases; unmatched junction bases: 9. Germline-derived CDR1 and CDR2 are SEHNR and FQNEAQ (reference sequence). CDR3 sequence reads: CASSSPGGADYEQYF. The DNA for the CDR3 is TGTGCCAGCAGCTCCCCGGGGGGGGCCGATTACGAGCAGTACTTC.

This clonotype was detected ten times or more. The V gene is TRBV7-8, the J gene TRBJ1-2; D is uncertain. The V end lost 4 bases, the J end lost 2 bases, and 8 bases lay between the germline ends. Germline CDR1 is SGHVS and CDR2 is FQNEAQ. The CDR3 length is 13 residues. CDR3 loop: CASSSGRNYGYTF. The CDR3 coding sequence is TGTGCCAGCAGCTCTGGACGGAACTATGGCTACACCTTC.

CDR3 in amino acids: CASLEGTSYNEQFF. CDR3 nucleotides: TGTGCCAGCCTCGAAGGAACCTCCTACAATGAGCAGTTCTTC. The rearrangement links TRBV5-4 to TRBJ2-1, with D unresolved. CDR1 is SGHNT, CDR2 YYREEE, per germline (reference sequence). V was cut by 7 bases and J by 0 bases, with 11 bases left in between. The CDR3 totals 14 residues.

The chain combines TRBV15 with TRBJ2-3; the match to TRBD2 covers 13 bases. Germline V gene lookup returns CDR1 LNHNV and CDR2 YYDKDF (reference sequence). The junction had 17 bases not matched to a gene; V was cut back by 5 bases and J by 6 bases. The CDR3 is 19 residues long. The DNA for the CDR3 is TGTGCCACCAGCGGATTGTCGGGACTAGCGGGGACCGACTTGGATACGCAGTATTTT. Protein sequence: CATSGLSGLAGTDLDTQYF.

The chain couples TRBV13 to TRBJ1-2, with D tentatively TRBD1 (5 bases). Looked up from germline, CDR1 is PRHDT and CDR2 is FYEKMQ (reference sequence). CDR3 length equals 14 residues. The V end lost 8 bases, the J end lost 0 bases, and 13 bases lay between the germline ends. The CDR3 sequence is CASVSGRTNYGYTF. In nucleotides, the CDR3 is TGTGCCAGCGTTTCAGGGAGAACTAACTATGGCTACACCTTC. The complete variable domain, with remaining parts taken from reference TRBV13 and TRBJ1-2, reads AAGVIQSPRHLIKEKRETATLKCYPIPRHDTVYWYQQGPGQDPQFLISFYEKMQSDKGSIPDRFSAQQFSDYHSELNMSSLELGDSALYFCASVSGRTNYGYTFGSGTRLTVV.

The table lists this clonotype with a few counts. V gene TRBV7-9 combines with J gene TRBJ1-4, with 9 positions matching TRBD1. This CDR3 region has 17 residues. V gave up 0 bases and J gave up 7 bases; unmatched junction bases: 9. Germline CDR1 reads SEHNR; CDR2 reads FQNEAQ (reference sequence). The CDR3 loop reads CASSLALRTGEGEKLFF. The CDR3 nucleotides are TGTGCCAGCAGCTTAGCGCTTCGGACAGGGGAAGGTGAAAAACTGTTTTTT.

This clonotype was seen many times. The chain links TRBV7-6 to TRBJ2-1; weak D call: TRBD1 (5 bases). Germline values: CDR1 SGHVS, CDR2 FNYEAQ. V dropped 0 bases and J dropped 7 bases, with 13 bases sitting between them. The CDR3 loop spans 15 amino acids. In nucleotides, the CDR3 is TGTGCCAGCAGCTTAGCGCGCAGGGTCGGGAATGAGCAGTTCTTC. It is translated as CASSLARRVGNEQFF.

This clonotype turned up a few times. Here the CDR3 DNA reads TGCGCCAGCAGCCAAGCTCGGACTAGCGGGGGGGACCCTCAAGAGACCCAGTACTTC. Translating it yields CASSQARTSGGDPQETQYF. J is TRBJ2-5 and V is TRBV4-1, with 15 bases fitting TRBD2. This CDR3 region has 19 residues. J gave up 2 bases and V 1 base, and 8 bases lay outside the gene matches. CDR1 is MGHRA, CDR2 YSYEKL, per germline.

The chain carries TRBV10-3 and TRBJ2-3, with TRBD1 matching over 10 bases. The CDR3 loop spans 14 amino acids. Germline-derived CDR1 and CDR2 are ENHRY and SYGVKD. J gave up 3 bases and V 5 bases, and 2 bases lay outside the gene matches. CDR3 coding DNA: TGTGCCATCAGTTGGACAGGGGGGACAGATACGCAGTATTTT. The encoded protein is CAISWTGGTDTQYF.

Many counts were recorded for this clonotype. The V gene is TRBV27, the J gene TRBJ2-1; weak D call: TRBD2 (5 bases). In germline, CDR1 is MNHEY, CDR2 SMNVEV (reference sequence). V lost 6 bases, J lost 2 bases, and 14 bases lay in between. CDR3 length: 15 amino acids. This CDR3 is CASSLDRGTYNEQFF. DNA for the CDR3: TGTGCCAGCAGCTTAGATCGGGGAACCTACAATGAGCAGTTCTTC.

J is TRBJ1-5 and V is TRBV6-6; D is uncertain. Germline loops: CDR1 MNHNY, CDR2 SVGAGI (reference sequence). The V end lost 7 bases, the J end lost 3 bases, and 10 bases lay between the germline ends. The CDR3 length is 13 residues. CDR3 sequence reads: CASTDVLNQPQHF. The CDR3 region has the DNA TGTGCCAGCACCGACGTACTCAATCAGCCCCAGCATTTT.

CDR3 bases: TGCGCCAGCAGCCTAAGGGACACCGGAAGGACGCCCAGTGAGGAGCAGTTCTTC. Amino acid sequence: CASSLRDTGRTPSEEQFF. V is TRBV4-1 and J is TRBJ2-1, with D possibly matching TRBD1 (6 bases). Germline V gene lookup returns CDR1 MGHRA and CDR2 YSYEKL. The CDR3 has 18 residues. V shed 4 bases and J shed 10 bases, with 29 bases lying between them.

In this sample, this clonotype turned up a few times. The rearrangement joins TRBV7-8 to TRBJ1-1, with D perhaps matching TRBD1 (5 bases). The CDR3 is made up of 13 amino acids. V lost 9 bases to trimming and J lost 0 bases, with 11 bases between them. Germline loops: CDR1 SGHVS, CDR2 FQNEAQ. This chain's CDR3 is CASTGTVNTEAFF. The CDR3 DNA is TGTGCCAGTACCGGGACGGTGAACACTGAAGCTTTCTTT. The variable domain in full, with the rest retrieved from reference TRBV7-8 and TRBJ1-1, is GAGVSQSPRYKVAKRGQDVALRCDPISGHVSLFWYQQALGQGPEFLTYFQNEAQLDKSGLPSDRFFAERPEGSVSTLKIQRTQQEDSAVYLCASTGTVNTEAFFGQGTRLTVV.